The clone carrying this TCR beta chain showed up many times. Antigen specificity is unknown. By quantitative 5'-RACE with molecular barcodes, the TCR beta libraries were made. TCRdb recomputed calls from the 5' RACE reads with MiXCR, one row per CDR3 protein. The sample lists 100,000 to 150,000 distinct CDR3 sequences; around 7% were seen once. The data are from a study of CD8 T cells in ankylosing spondylitis. Study findings and constraints: In peripheral blood, disease-linked CD8+ clones occurred at relatively low frequencies. There was reportedly significant enrichment of clones that were disease-linked in matched ankylosing spondylitis synovial fluid.

This clonotype was obtained from a male donor with ankylosing spondylitis or in good health (not recorded which). Sequenced input: blood, either unsorted or a sorted T cell fraction (not recorded which).

Here the CDR3 reads CASSKSPGWENYEQYF. DNA for the CDR3: TGCGCCAGCAGCAAATCTCCAGGGTGGGAGAACTACGAGCAGTACTTC. The rearrangement links TRBV5-1 to TRBJ2-7; either TRBD1 or TRBD2 may fit D (5 bases each). Germline CDR1 SGHRS, CDR2 YFSETQ. This CDR3 is 16 amino acids long. The germline V and J ends were trimmed by 4 bases and 3 bases, with 20 bases remaining between them. The variable domain in full, completed from reference TRBV5-1 and TRBJ2-7, reads KAGVTQTPRYLIKTRGQQVTLSCSPISGHRSVSWYQQTPGQGLQFLFEYFSETQRNKGNFPGRFSGRQFSNSRSEMNVSTLELGDSALYLCASSKSPGWENYEQYFGPGTRLTVT.